The T cell receptor beta chain described here comes from a study of Graves' ophthalmopathy and Graves' hyperthyroidism (dated by TCRdb to 2017 to 2018). Turning to the overall study: A patient counted as having stable hyperthyroidism if there was no progression to ophthalmopathy within 18 months of follow-up. The study used signatures of the TCR beta repertoire to tell Graves' ophthalmopathy apart from Graves' hyperthyroidism and to predict which patients would progress to ophthalmopathy. In total, around 140 blood samples were TCR-sequenced: under 45 ophthalmopathy, under 85 hyperthyroidism and some 17 hyperthyroidism-to-ophthalmopathy patients. To explore V-J signatures distinguishing ophthalmopathy from hyperthyroidism, a discovery set of more than 95 patients (43 ophthalmopathy, around 55 stable hyperthyroidism) was enrolled. The independent validation cohort included approximately 19 hyperthyroidism patients plus 17 patients who later progressed from hyperthyroidism to ophthalmopathy. In about six hyperthyroidism patients, T-cell repertoires of thyroid tissue and blood were compared. After sampling, hyperthyroidism patients received methimazole starting at 30 mg daily, and ophthalmopathy patients received high-dose intravenous methylprednisolone. The full study reports these points: In cross-validation, the 13-signature model distinguished ophthalmopathy from stable hyperthyroidism with approximately 90% sensitivity and 81.08% specificity, while in the test set the corresponding values were roughly 80% and 75%. In validation, the model predicted ophthalmopathy progression with about 70% sensitivity and roughly 72% specificity; around twelve predicted patients were CT-confirmed with GO in a median of around 6 months. Most expanded thyroid clonotypes with a frequency above 0.001 also appeared in blood, which suggests that blood repertoires may reflect the immune response in the thyroid. No statistical method was used to set the sample size in advance, and the investigators knew which group each participant was assigned to.

Concerning this clonotype: Which antigen it targets is not known. Base qualities are not provided; no much larger clone lies one nucleotide away.

Hyperthyroidism patients were newly diagnosed, were aged 18 to 65 years, and had a disease duration under 2 months. Patients with other autoimmune diseases, uncontrolled infections, pregnancy or lactation were excluded from the study. Diagnosis was based on clinical symptoms, serum thyroxine, TRAb, thyroid ultrasound and orbital computed tomography. Total RNA was extracted using Trizol reagent, and RNA quality was checked on an Agilent 2100 Bioanalyzer. Based on the germline V gene (reference sequence), the CDR1 and CDR2 sequences are LNHDA and SQIVND. V gives up 7 bases and J gives up 4 bases, and the segment between their germline ends measures 19 bases. Including cysteine and phenylalanine, the CDR3 has 16 amino acids. CDR3 DNA is the only sequence kept; it has 48 bases, read in frame from the first base. TCR beta CDR3 regions were amplified from RNA transcripts for repertoire sequencing. HTBI primers and the Qiagen OneStep RT-PCR kit were used in a first-round RT-PCR, which was followed by a second-round multiplex PCR, size selection and purification. Sequencing of the libraries was carried out on an Illumina HiSeq2000 in paired-end mode with 100 bp reads. In the original analysis: Reads were processed with SOAPnuke, discarding reads with adapters, uncalled bases, mean Phred below 15, or no exact constant-primer or identifier match. COPE v1.2.5 was used to merge high-quality paired reads. Unique nucleotide sequences were defined as clonotypes and aligned to IMGT TRB V, D and J references using MiTCR v1.1. The analysis was limited to V-J combinations with a frequency above 0.0001, which together covered 99.2% of repertoires. A TCR clonal expansion and chaos score per V-J combination was defined as the ratio of F50 clonal expansion to chaos observed in the TCRdist matrix. Features were reduced by Welch's t-statistics and random forest to around 13 V-J combinations, which fed a naive Bayes classifier. The Morisita-Horn index was used to measure how similar the thyroid and blood repertoires were. TCRdb reprocessing: public reads trimmed at Q25 with fastp, clones called with MiXCR, in-frame beta chains kept. Each CDR3 protein gets just one entry, which takes the most common genes and DNA from the rows behind it. In this record, the V and J calls reflect TCRdb's handling and not the investigators' own analysis. In this sample the table shows roughly 1.1 million distinct CDR3 sequences, less than 45% of which occur a single time. The top ten hold 11% of the sample.

The TCR originated in an adult man with Graves' hyperthyroidism. Sequenced sample: peripheral blood or thyroid tissue (not recorded which). The sequence is built from TRBV19 and TRBJ2-2; there is no confident call for the D gene. The sequence in DNA is TGTGCCAGTAATCCAAGGTTGGGGTTGGCCACCGGGGAGCTGTTTTTT. Its protein product is CASNPRLGLATGELFF.